The clone carrying this TCR beta chain has at least ten counts. The source of the sample is a study of Ad26.COV2.S vaccination and SARS-CoV-2 variants. As for the study in general: In the COV1001 trial, the donor was in the Ad26.COV2.S arm.

Treatment denoted: over 15 received Ad26.COV2.S at low or high dose, single or two shots; a few received placebo; per-sample allocation not given. Sampling was performed 63 days after the first vaccine or placebo injection. Sequenced by immunoSEQ multiplex PCR; TCRdb stores in-frame clones only, minus some. The sample comprises around 320,000 clones, around 90% of which are singletons, and around 3.5% rests with the top ten. The V end was cut by 0 bases, the J end by 3 bases, with 9 bases between. Looked up from germline, CDR1 is LNHNV and CDR2 is YYDKDF (reference sequence). This CDR3 has 15 amino acids.

V usage is TRBV15 and J usage is TRBJ1-5; D is unresolved. The TCR originated in a person aged 18 to 65 who received the Ad26.COV2.S COVID-19 vaccine or a placebo. The sequencing used peripheral blood, collected in a trial of Ad26.COV2.S vaccine versus placebo. CDR3 amino acids: CATSRDLGVNQPQHF. The CDR3 region has the DNA TGTGCCACCAGCAGAGATTTGGGAGTCAATCAGCCCCAGCATTTT.